The rows below give T cell receptor beta chains drawn from one sample of a study of T cell responses to AZD1222 COVID-19 vaccine. Generated by immunoSEQ multiplex PCR, the TCRdb table keeps only in-frame clones and is missing some. The sample carries 100,000 to 150,000 clones, 80% to 95% recorded once. The sample consisted of peripheral blood, taken on day 0 of AZD1222 vaccination. These receptors all come from an adult in good health. The CDR3 runs from the conserved cysteine through the conserved F or W. A D gene is named only where the DNA matches it firmly. The size entry is marked missing in some rows and otherwise reads once, few, many or a size class.

TRBJ2-2 | TRBD1 | TRBV27 | - | TGTGCCAGCAGCTTCACAGGGGGCGCGGGCACCGGGGAGCTGTTTTTT | CASSFTGGAGTGELFF
TRBJ2-2 | - | TRBV24-1 | - | TGTGCCACCAGTGATCCCCCCAGGGGTCGACTGAACACCGGGGAGCTGTTTTTT | CATSDPPRGRLNTGELFF
TRBJ1-1 | - | TRBV29-1 | once | TGCAGCGTTGCTGTGCAGTATAACACTGAAGCTTTCTTT | CSVAVQYNTEAFF
TRBJ2-1 | - | TRBV5-1 | - | TGCGCCAGCAGCTTCGGCGCATACAATGAGCAGTTCTTC | CASSFGAYNEQFF
TRBJ2-3 | - | TRBV30 | - | TGTGCCTGTCAAGACAGCACAGATACGCAGTATTTT | CACQDSTDTQYF
TRBJ1-4 | TRBD1 | TRBV28 | - | TGTGCCAGCAGCCCCGGGACAGAGAATGAAAAACTGTTTTTT | CASSPGTENEKLFF
TRBJ2-7 | - | TRBV2 | once | TGTGCCAGCAGTGGACAGAGCTACGAGCAGTACTTC | CASSGQSYEQYF
TRBJ1-6 | TRBD1 | TRBV7-8 | - | TGTGCCAGCAGAGAAACAGGGGTTGGGGGTTCACCCCTCCACTTT | CASRETGVGGSPLHF
TRBJ1-3 | - | TRBV9 | - | TGTGCCAGCAGCTTAGAGATTGGAAACACCATATATTTT | CASSLEIGNTIYF
TRBJ2-7 | - | TRBV25-1 | once | TGTGCCAGCAGTGGACTAGTAGATATAGGCGAGCAGTACTTC | CASSGLVDIGEQYF
TRBJ2-7 | TRBD2 | TRBV9 | once | TGTGCCAGCAGCGTAGGCGGGAGTGACTACGAGCAGTACTTC | CASSVGGSDYEQYF
TRBJ1-1 | TRBD1 | TRBV13 | - | TGTGCCAGCAGCTTAGGAGGGGGCAAAGGAAAAGCTTTCTTT | CASSLGGGKGKAFF
TRBJ1-2 | - | TRBV19 | once | TGTGCCAGTAGTATAGCGGCCACAAACGTCTATGGCTACACCTTC | CASSIAATNVYGYTF
TRBJ2-3 | TRBD2 | TRBV24-1 | - | TGTGCCACAGGGACTAGCGGGAGTTCAGGGACAGATACGCAGTATTTT | CATGTSGSSGTDTQYF
TRBJ2-5 | - | TRBV7-8 | - | TGTGCCAGCAGCCCCGAGGGCGGGGCAGAGACCCAGTACTTC | CASSPEGGAETQYF
TRBJ1-2 | TRBD1 | TRBV6-2/TRBV6-3 | - | TGTGCCAGCAGTTACTCGGACAGGGTGATCTATGGCTACACCTTC | CASSYSDRVIYGYTF
TRBJ1-4 | - | TRBV5-5 | - | TGTGCCAGCAGTCGCCCAGCCTCGGGTGAAAAACTGTTTTTT | CASSRPASGEKLFF
TRBJ2-6 | - | TRBV9 | - | TGTGCCAGCAGCGTAGCTGTAAGGGGCGCTGGGGCCAACGTCCTGACTTTC | CASSVAVRGAGANVLTF
TRBJ2-3 | TRBD2 | TRBV19 | - | TGTGCCAGTAGTGGCACTAGCGGGACGTACTCTAGCACAGATACGCAGTATTTT | CASSGTSGTYSSTDTQYF
TRBJ1-1 | - | TRBV27 | - | TGTGCCAGCAGTTCCTATGGACAGAACACTGAAGCTTTCTTT | CASSSYGQNTEAFF